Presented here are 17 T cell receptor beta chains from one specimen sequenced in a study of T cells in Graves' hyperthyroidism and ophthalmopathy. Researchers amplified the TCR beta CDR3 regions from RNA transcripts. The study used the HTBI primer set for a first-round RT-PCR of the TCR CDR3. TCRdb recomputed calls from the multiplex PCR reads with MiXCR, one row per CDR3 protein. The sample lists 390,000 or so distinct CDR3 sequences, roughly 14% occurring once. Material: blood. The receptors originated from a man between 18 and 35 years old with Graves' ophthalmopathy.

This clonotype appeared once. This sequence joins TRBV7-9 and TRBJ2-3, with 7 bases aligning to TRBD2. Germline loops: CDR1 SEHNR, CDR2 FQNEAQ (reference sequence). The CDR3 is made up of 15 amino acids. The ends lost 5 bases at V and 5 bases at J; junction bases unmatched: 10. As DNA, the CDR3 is TGTGCCAGCAGCATGACGCGGGAGTTCTTAGATACGCAGTATTTT. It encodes CASSMTREFLDTQYF.

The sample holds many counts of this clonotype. The CDR3 nucleotides are TGTGCCAGCAGCCAGGGGTACAAGTTTAGCACAGATACGCAGTATTTT. It encodes CASSQGYKFSTDTQYF. This chain joins TRBV4-2 and TRBJ2-3, with no clear D. Germline CDR1 and CDR2: LGHNA and YNFKEQ. This CDR3 has 16 amino acids. Trimming removed 3 bases from V and 0 bases from J, with 13 bases in between.

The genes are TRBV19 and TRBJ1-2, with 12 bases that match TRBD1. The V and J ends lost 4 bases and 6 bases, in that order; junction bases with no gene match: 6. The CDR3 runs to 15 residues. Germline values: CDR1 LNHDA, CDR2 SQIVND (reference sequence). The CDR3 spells CASSTRDRGPDGYTF. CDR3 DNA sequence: TGTGCCAGTAGTACCCGGGACAGGGGGCCAGATGGCTACACCTTC.

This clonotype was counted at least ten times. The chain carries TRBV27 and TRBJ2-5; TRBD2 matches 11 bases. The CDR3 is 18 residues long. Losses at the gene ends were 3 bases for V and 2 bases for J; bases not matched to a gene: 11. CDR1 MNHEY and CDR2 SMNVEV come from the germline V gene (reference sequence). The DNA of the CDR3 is TGTGCCAGCAGTTTTCTTGGCTTTAGCGGGAGGGGTCAAGAGACCCAGTACTTC. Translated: CASSFLGFSGRGQETQYF.

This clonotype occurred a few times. The CDR3 loop reads CASSLAFGGSNTGELFF. CDR3 nucleotides: TGCGCCAGCAGCTTGGCCTTCGGGGGGTCGAACACCGGGGAGCTGTTTTTT. This chain uses TRBV5-1 with TRBJ2-2; the match to TRBD2 covers 7 bases. J lost 0 bases, V lost 0 bases, and 5 bases had no gene match. CDR3 length: 17 amino acids. Germline assignment: CDR1 SGHRS and CDR2 YFSETQ.

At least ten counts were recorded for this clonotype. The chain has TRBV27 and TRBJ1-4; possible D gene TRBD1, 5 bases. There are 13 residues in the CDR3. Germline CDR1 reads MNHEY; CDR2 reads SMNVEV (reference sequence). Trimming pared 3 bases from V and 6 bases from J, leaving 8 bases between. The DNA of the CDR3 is TGTGCCAGCAGTTTGGGGGGTGATGAAAAACTGTTTTTT. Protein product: CASSLGGDEKLFF.

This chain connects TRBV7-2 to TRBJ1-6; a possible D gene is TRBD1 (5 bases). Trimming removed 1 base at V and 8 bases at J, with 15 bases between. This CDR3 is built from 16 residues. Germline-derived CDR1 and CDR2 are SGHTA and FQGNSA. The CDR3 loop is CASSLVARGADSPLHF. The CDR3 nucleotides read TGTGCCAGCAGCTTAGTCGCGAGAGGGGCGGATTCACCCCTCCACTTT.

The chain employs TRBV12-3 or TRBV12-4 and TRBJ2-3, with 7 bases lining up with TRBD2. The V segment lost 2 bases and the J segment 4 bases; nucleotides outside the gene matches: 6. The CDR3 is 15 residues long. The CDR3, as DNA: TGTGCCAGCAGTTTACGAAGCGGGACTGCAGATACGCAGTATTTT. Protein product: CASSLRSGTADTQYF.

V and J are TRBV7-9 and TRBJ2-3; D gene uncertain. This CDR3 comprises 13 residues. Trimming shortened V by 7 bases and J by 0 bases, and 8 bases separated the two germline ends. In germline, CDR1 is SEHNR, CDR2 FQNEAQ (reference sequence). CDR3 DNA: TGTGCCAGCAAGGCGACAAGCACAGATACGCAGTATTTT. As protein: CASKATSTDTQYF.

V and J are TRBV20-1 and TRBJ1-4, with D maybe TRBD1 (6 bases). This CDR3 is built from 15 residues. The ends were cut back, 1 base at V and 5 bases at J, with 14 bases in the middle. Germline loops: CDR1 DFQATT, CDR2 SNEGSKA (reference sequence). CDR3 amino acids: CSARARTEPNEKLFF. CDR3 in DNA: TGCAGTGCTAGAGCCCGGACAGAGCCGAATGAAAAACTGTTTTTT.

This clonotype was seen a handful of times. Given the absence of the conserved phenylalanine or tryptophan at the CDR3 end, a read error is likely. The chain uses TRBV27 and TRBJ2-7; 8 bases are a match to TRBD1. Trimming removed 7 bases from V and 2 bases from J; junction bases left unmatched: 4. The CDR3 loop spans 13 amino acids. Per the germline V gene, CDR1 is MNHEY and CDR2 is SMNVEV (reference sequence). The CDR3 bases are TGTGCCAGCAAACCGGGACAGGCCTACGAGCAGTACCTC. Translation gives CASKPGQAYEQYL.

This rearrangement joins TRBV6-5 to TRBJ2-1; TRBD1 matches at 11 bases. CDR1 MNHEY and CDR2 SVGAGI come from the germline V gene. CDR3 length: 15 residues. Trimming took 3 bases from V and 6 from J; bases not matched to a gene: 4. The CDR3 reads CASSYRGQGANEQFF. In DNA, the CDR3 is TGTGCCAGCAGTTATAGAGGACAGGGGGCCAATGAGCAGTTCTTC.

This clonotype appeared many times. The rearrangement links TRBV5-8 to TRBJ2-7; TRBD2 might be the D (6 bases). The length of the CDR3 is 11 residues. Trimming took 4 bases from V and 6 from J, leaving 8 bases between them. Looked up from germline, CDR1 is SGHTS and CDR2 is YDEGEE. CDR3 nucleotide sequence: TGTGCCAGCAGCGGGGGGTTCGAGCAGTACTTC. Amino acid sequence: CASSGGFEQYF.

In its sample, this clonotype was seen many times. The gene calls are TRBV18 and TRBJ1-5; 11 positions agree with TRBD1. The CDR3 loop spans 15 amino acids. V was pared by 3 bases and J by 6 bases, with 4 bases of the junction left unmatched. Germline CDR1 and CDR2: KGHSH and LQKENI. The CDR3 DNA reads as TGTGCCAGCTCACCCGGGACAGGGGGTTTTCAGCCCCAGCATTTT. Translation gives CASSPGTGGFQPQHF.

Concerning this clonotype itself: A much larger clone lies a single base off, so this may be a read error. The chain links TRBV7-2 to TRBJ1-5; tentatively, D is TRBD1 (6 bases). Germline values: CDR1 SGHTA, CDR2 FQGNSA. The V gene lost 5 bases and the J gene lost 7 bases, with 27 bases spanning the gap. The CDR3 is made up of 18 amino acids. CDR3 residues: CASSPPPTGKSDSQPQHF. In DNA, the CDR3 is TGTGCCAGCAGCCCTCCACCAACAGGGAAATCCGATTCGCAGCCCCAGCATTTT.

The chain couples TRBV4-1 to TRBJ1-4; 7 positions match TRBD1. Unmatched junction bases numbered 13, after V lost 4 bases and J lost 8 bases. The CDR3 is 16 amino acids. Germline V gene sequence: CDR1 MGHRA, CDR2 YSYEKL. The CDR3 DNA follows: TGCGCCAGCAGCCGTCTACCAACAGGGGATGTAGAAAAACTGTTTTTT. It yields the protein CASSRLPTGDVEKLFF.

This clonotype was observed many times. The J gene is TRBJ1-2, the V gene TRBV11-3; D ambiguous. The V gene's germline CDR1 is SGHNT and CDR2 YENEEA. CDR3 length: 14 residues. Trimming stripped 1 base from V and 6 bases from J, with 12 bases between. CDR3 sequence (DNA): TGTGCCAGCAGCTTAGGTCGGGAAGGACATGGCTACACCTTC. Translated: CASSLGREGHGYTF.